Here is one TCR beta chain with its context. The source of the sample is a study of blood T cell repertoires in COVID-19. Data came from immunoSEQ multiplex PCR; TCRdb stores just in-frame clones and leaves some out. Seen here are about 160,000 clones, around 85% observed once, and the top ten hold roughly 3%. Specimen: peripheral blood. The receptor was isolated from a human donor with acute or convalescent COVID-19. The donor label of this sample is uncertain.

The DNA of the CDR3 is TGTGCCAGCTCACCATATACAGGGCCTAACCCTCTCTCTGGAAACACCATATATTTT. Encoded protein: CASSPYTGPNPLSGNTIYF. This chain joins TRBV18 and TRBJ1-3; a weak D match, TRBD1 (6 bases). The germline V gene has CDR1 KGHSH and CDR2 LQKENI. The CDR3 is made up of 19 amino acids. V was shortened by 2 bases and J by 0 bases, with 20 bases between the two germline ends.